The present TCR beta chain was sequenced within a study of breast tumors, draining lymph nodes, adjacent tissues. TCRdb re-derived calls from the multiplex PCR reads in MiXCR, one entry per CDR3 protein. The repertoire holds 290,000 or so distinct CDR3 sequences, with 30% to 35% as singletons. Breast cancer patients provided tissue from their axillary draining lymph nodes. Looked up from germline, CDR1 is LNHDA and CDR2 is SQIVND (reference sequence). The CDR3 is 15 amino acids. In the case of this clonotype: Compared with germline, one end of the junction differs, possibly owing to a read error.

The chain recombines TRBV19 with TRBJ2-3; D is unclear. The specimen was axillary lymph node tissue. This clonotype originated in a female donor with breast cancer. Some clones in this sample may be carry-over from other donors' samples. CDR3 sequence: CASTKWGVFTDTQYF. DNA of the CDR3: TGTGCCAGTACCAAGTGGGGTGTCTTCACAGACACGCAGTATTTT.